This TCR beta chain was retrieved from a study of blood T cell repertoires in COVID-19. Study overall: The origin of the acute and convalescent COVID-19 samples was the United States, Italy and Spain.

Methods used by the authors: Nucleated cell counts were estimated from reference gene primer amplification. TCRdb's copy holds only in-frame clones and misses some; the assay was immunoSEQ multiplex PCR. That table supplies the V and J calls and clone size; D and trimming were determined from the DNA. The profile covers more than 250,000 clones, with 70% to 90% appearing a single time and under 6.5% taken by the ten largest. The CDR3 is 16 residues long. The trim removed 2 bases at V and 4 bases at J, leaving 6 bases unmatched. Per germline, CDR1 LNHDA and CDR2 SQIVND (reference sequence). Participants came from some 26 US areas, aged about 18 to 90 years. What the recovered Cohort 3 donors had was two negative PCRs, clearance, or symptom resolution. This clone came up once.

The clonotype comes from a woman aged 25 to 39 who had recovered from COVID-19. Material: PBMCs or T cells enriched from blood (not recorded which). V gene TRBV19 combines with J gene TRBJ2-7, with 12 bases fitting TRBD1. The CDR3 nucleotides are TGTGCCAGTAGTATAATGGGACAGGGGGCTCCGTACGAGCAGTACTTC. It yields the protein CASSIMGQGAPYEQYF.